This TCR beta chain appears in the sequencing data of a study of blood T cell repertoires in COVID-19. Looking at the study overall: The analysed material was cDNA or gDNA that came from T cells, B-cell-depleted T cells, or PBMCs.

V was clipped by 3 bases and J by 7 bases, with 15 bases between them. Germline assignment: CDR1 GTSNPN and CDR2 SVGIG (reference sequence). The CDR3 is 13 residues long. Per the original methods: Amplification of reference gene primers provided the estimated nucleated cell counts. Sequenced by immunoSEQ multiplex PCR; TCRdb stores in-frame clones only, minus some. Clone size and V and J calls were adopted from that table, with D and trimming inferred from the DNA. The data hold approximately 54,000 clones, with 80% to 90% observed a single time. V usage is TRBV30 and J usage is TRBJ1-1; unclear D gene. This receptor was taken from an older woman with acute or convalescent COVID-19. Sequences were obtained from peripheral blood. The CDR3 loop is CAWSRGKVNEAFF. The CDR3 nucleotides are TGTGCCTGGAGCCGAGGGAAAGTTAATGAAGCTTTCTTT.